The next 11 T cell receptor beta chains were all read from a single sample in a study of technical replicates of blood from a few donors. Method: immunoSEQ multiplex PCR; TCRdb's copy keeps in-frame clones and lacks some. This table has over 75,000 clones, 95% to 98% appearing once. The sequencing sample was made of T cells isolated from PBMCs. The receptors come from a human donor in good health.

The V call is TRBV15, the J call TRBJ2-1, with TRBD2 matching 9 bases. CDR1 and CDR2 (germline): LNHNV, YYDKDF (reference sequence). Trimming took 0 bases from V and 6 from J; bases not matched to a gene: 6. This CDR3 has 16 amino acids. The CDR3 nucleotides are TGTGCCACCAGCAGAGAAGGCCTAGCGGGACTCAATGAGCAGTTCTTC. It translates to CATSREGLAGLNEQFF.

This chain's CDR3 is CASSHRDREHEQYF. The CDR3 coding sequence is TGTGCCAGCAGCCACCGGGACAGGGAACACGAGCAGTACTTC. The chain has TRBV7-9 and TRBJ2-7; 9 bases are a match to TRBD1. The CDR3 is made up of 14 amino acids. The V gene end was trimmed by 5 bases and the J gene end by 5 bases; junction bases not matched to a gene: 7. CDR1 is SEHNR, CDR2 FQNEAQ, per germline (reference sequence).

J is TRBJ2-1 and V is TRBV27; 8 nucleotides line up with TRBD2. The CDR3 has 15 residues. Germline CDR1 is MNHEY and CDR2 is SMNVEV (reference sequence). Germline trimming cut 7 bases from V and 5 bases from J; bases unmatched to any gene: 10. The CDR3 DNA sequence: TGTGCCAGCAACCCCTGGACTAGCATCAACAATGAGCAGTTCTTC. The encoded protein is CASNPWTSINNEQFF.

The chain links TRBV4-3 to TRBJ2-6; TRBD1 aligns across 8 bases. CDR3 size: 17 residues. With 0 bases clipped from V and 2 bases from J, the junction kept 3 bases outside the gene matches. The germline CDR1 and CDR2 sequences are LGHNA and YSLEER. The CDR3 DNA reads as TGCGCCAGCAGCCAAGAAGGGACAGGCACTGGGGCCAACGTCCTGACTTTC. Its protein product is CASSQEGTGTGANVLTF.

The chain combines TRBV30 with TRBJ1-1, with 7 bases identical to TRBD1. The CDR3 covers 12 residues. Germline-derived CDR1 and CDR2 are GTSNPN and SVGIG (reference sequence). Unmatched junction bases numbered 4, after V lost 3 bases and J lost 6 bases. In DNA, the CDR3 is TGTGCCTGGAGCACAGGGGCTCCTGAAGCTTTCTTT. This gives the protein CAWSTGAPEAFF. The full variable domain, its missing parts supplied by reference TRBV30 and TRBJ1-1, is SQTIHQWPATLVQPVGSPLSLECTVEGTSNPNLYWYRQAAGRGLQLLFYSVGIGQISSEVPQNLSASRPQDRQFILSSKKLLLSDSGFYLCAWSTGAPEAFFGQGTRLTVV.

The V and J genes are TRBV5-1 and TRBJ2-5; 10 bases map to TRBD1. Germline CDR1 is SGHRS and CDR2 is YFSETQ. The CDR3 is 13 amino acids. After removal of 3 bases from V and 4 bases from J, the junction contained 0 bases not matched to a gene. The CDR3 nucleotides read TGCGCCAGCAGCTGGGACAGGGGAGAGACCCAGTACTTC. This encodes CASSWDRGETQYF. The variable domain in full, with the rest retrieved from reference TRBV5-1 and TRBJ2-5, is KAGVTQTPRYLIKTRGQQVTLSCSPISGHRSVSWYQQTPGQGLQFLFEYFSETQRNKGNFPGRFSGRQFSNSRSEMNVSTLELGDSALYLCASSWDRGETQYFGPGTRLLVL.

The rearrangement links TRBV11-2 to TRBJ1-1; the D is unclear. Trimming left V 2 bases short and J 5 bases short, with 15 bases between. The germline V gene encodes CDR1 SGHAT and CDR2 FQNNGV. The CDR3 sequence is 15 residues long. The CDR3: CASSLMLSITTEAFF. CDR3 DNA: TGTGCCAGCAGCTTAATGCTGAGCATCACGACTGAAGCTTTCTTT.

The gene calls are TRBV19 and TRBJ2-1, with TRBD2 matching 7 bases. CDR3 length equals 11 residues. CDR1 LNHDA and CDR2 SQIVND come from the germline V gene (reference sequence). V was clipped by 3 bases and J by 10 bases; unmatched bases: 0. The CDR3 sequence: CASSMGGEQFF. DNA of the CDR3: TGTGCCAGTAGTATGGGAGGGGAGCAGTTCTTC.

This clone was counted a few times. This chain links TRBV6-5 with TRBJ1-5, with D unclear. The CDR3 consists of 13 residues. V was trimmed by 8 bases and J by 6 bases, leaving 14 bases between them. Germline CDR1 MNHEY, CDR2 SVGAGI. CDR3 sequence reads: CASQEGMGQPQHF. CDR3 sequence (DNA): TGTGCCAGCCAAGAGGGAATGGGTCAGCCCCAGCATTTT.

The CDR3: CASSLVRGGNQPQHF. The CDR3 region has the DNA TGTGCCAGCAGTTTAGTCCGGGGTGGCAATCAGCCCCAGCATTTT. The J gene is TRBJ1-5, the V gene TRBV27; D is ambiguous. The V gene lost 2 bases and the J gene lost 2 bases, with 10 bases spanning the gap. CDR1 is MNHEY, CDR2 SMNVEV, per germline (reference sequence). The CDR3 spans 15 residues.

V is TRBV9 and J is TRBJ2-7, with 11 positions matching TRBD2. Trimming removed 2 bases from V and 2 bases from J; junction bases left unmatched: 0. Germline CDR1 and CDR2: SGDLS and YYNGEE. This CDR3 is 14 amino acids long. DNA for the CDR3: TGTGCCAGCAGCGTGGGACTAGCGGCCTACGAGCAGTACTTC. Its protein is CASSVGLAAYEQYF.